The 9 T cell receptor beta chains below were found in one sample sequenced in a study of cytomegalovirus exposure and HLA in healthy donors. PCR primers comprised 60 Vbeta and 13 Jbeta primers. Sequenced by immunoSEQ multiplex PCR; TCRdb stores in-frame clones only, minus some. The sample records about 79,000 clones, 70% to 85% being singletons. The sample comprised PBMCs. The receptors derive from a man in his forties in good health and CMV-seropositive.

This sequence joins TRBV21-1 and TRBJ2-1; TRBD2, the table's D call, was not compared with the DNA. TRBV21-1 counts as a pseudogene. The CDR3 is 14 residues long. CDR3 region: CASSRGGTYNEQFF. The CDR3 bases are TGTGCCAGCAGCCGCGGGGGGACCTACAATGAGCAGTTCTTC.

Note on this clone: This sample includes further DNA sequences coding for the same CDR3. The V and J genes are TRBV7-9 and TRBJ2-5; D gene unclear. The V end was cut by 1 base, the J end by 2 bases, with 8 bases between. The CDR3 length is 14 residues. Per germline, CDR1 SEHNR and CDR2 FQNEAQ (reference sequence). Here the CDR3 DNA reads TGTGCCAGCAGCTTAGTGCAGGCGCAAGAGACCCAGTACTTC. The encoded protein is CASSLVQAQETQYF.

There are a few counts of this clone. The chain combines TRBV5-8 with TRBJ1-4, with 9 bases that match TRBD1. The CDR3 has 15 residues. Germline V lookup: CDR1 SGHTS, CDR2 YDEGEE. Losses at the gene ends were 4 bases for V and 7 bases for J; bases not matched to a gene: 8. CDR3 nucleotides: TGTGCCAGCAGCAGACGGACAGGGGCGGGTGAAAAACTGTTTTTT. Translated, it gives CASSRRTGAGEKLFF. Full variable domain (missing parts from reference TRBV5-8 and TRBJ1-4): EAGVTQSPTHLIKTRGQQATLRCSPISGHTSVYWYQQALGLGLQFLLWYDEGEERNRGNFPPRFSGRQFPNYSSELNVNALELEDSALYLCASSRRTGAGEKLFFGSGTQLSVL.

This chain connects TRBV2 to TRBJ2-1, with TRBD2 matching over 11 bases. With 4 bases clipped from V and 9 bases from J, the junction kept 11 bases outside the gene matches. Germline V gene sequence: CDR1 SNHLY, CDR2 FYNNEI. CDR3 size: 16 residues. The DNA of the CDR3 is TGTGCCAGCAGTGGTAGCGGGAGGGGGCTCACGGGTGAGCAGTTCTTC. Translating gives CASSGSGRGLTGEQFF.

The rearrangement links TRBV19 to TRBJ1-5, with D unresolved. Germline CDR1 is LNHDA and CDR2 is SQIVND (reference sequence). There are 14 residues in the CDR3. V lost 2 bases and J 1 base, leaving 6 bases between the germline ends. For the CDR3, the DNA is TGTGCCAGTAGTATAAGTGCGAGCAATCAGCCCCAGCATTTT. This translates into CASSISASNQPQHF.

This chain joins TRBV14 and TRBJ2-5; D perhaps matches TRBD2 (5 bases). The CDR3 totals 15 residues. The ends were cut back, 1 base at V and 5 bases at J, with 14 bases in the middle. Germline V gene lookup returns CDR1 SGHDN and CDR2 FVKESK. In DNA, the CDR3 is TGTGCCAGCAGCCAAGTAGGGAGCGGTTGGGAGACCCAGTACTTC. Protein: CASSQVGSGWETQYF.

This clone was observed a handful of times. J is TRBJ1-4 and V is TRBV5-6; the D gene is possibly TRBD1 (5 bases). Germline V gene sequence: CDR1 SGHDT, CDR2 YYEEEE. This CDR3 contains 14 residues. Trimming pared 0 bases from V and 7 bases from J, leaving 10 bases between. Here the CDR3 reads CASSLGQYSEKLFF. CDR3 in DNA: TGTGCCAGCAGCTTGGGACAGTACAGTGAAAAACTGTTTTTT.

In this sample, this clone turned up a few times. V gene TRBV11-2 combines with J gene TRBJ1-3; D ambiguous. Germline-derived CDR1 and CDR2 are SGHAT and FQNNGV. The CDR3 has 14 residues. V was clipped by 1 base and J by 1 base, with 5 bases between them. The CDR3 sequence is CASSLAISGNTIYF. For the CDR3, the DNA is TGTGCCAGCAGCTTAGCCATTTCTGGAAACACCATATATTTT.

The chain recombines TRBV7-6 with TRBJ1-3, with D possibly being TRBD1 (5 bases). The length of the CDR3 is 15 residues. Looked up from germline, CDR1 is SGHVS and CDR2 is FNYEAQ. V lost 4 bases and J 0 bases, leaving 10 bases between the germline ends. In DNA form, the CDR3 reads TGTGCCAGCAGCTACAGGCCCCGCTCTGGAAACACCATATATTTT. It specifies CASSYRPRSGNTIYF.